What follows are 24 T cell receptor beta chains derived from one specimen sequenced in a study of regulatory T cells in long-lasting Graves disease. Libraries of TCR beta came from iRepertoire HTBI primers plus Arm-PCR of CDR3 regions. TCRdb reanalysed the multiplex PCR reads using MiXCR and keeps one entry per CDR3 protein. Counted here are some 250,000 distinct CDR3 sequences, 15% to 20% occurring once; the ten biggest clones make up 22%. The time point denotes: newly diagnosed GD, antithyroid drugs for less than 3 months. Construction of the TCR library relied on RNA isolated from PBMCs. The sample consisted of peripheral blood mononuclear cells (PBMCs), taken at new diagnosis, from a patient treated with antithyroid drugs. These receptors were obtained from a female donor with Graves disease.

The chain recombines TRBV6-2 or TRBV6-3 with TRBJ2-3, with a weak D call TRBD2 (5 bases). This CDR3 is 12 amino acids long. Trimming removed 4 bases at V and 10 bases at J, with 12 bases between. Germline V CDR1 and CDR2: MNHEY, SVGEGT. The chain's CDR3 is CASSWFLAAQYF. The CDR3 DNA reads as TGTGCCAGCAGTTGGTTTCTAGCCGCGCAGTATTTT.

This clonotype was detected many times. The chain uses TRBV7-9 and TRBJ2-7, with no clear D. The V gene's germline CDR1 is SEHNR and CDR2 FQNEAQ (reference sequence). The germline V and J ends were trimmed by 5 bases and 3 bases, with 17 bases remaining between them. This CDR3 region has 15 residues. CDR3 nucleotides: TGTGCCAGCAGCCCAGCTAGAGGTGAAGGCTACGAGCAGTACTTC. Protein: CASSPARGEGYEQYF.

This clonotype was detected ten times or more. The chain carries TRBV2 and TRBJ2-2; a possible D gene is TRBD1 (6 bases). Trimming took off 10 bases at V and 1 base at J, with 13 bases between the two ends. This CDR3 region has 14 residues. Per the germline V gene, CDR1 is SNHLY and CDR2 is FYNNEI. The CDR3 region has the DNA TGTGCCACTCTCCGGGACAAGAACACCGGGGAGCTGTTTTTT. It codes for CATLRDKNTGELFF.

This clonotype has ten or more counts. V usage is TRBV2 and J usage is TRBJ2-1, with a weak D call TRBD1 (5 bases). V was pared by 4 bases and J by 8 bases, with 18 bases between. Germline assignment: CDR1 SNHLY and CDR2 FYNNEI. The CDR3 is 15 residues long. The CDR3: CASSAPWAGQDEQFF. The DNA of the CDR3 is TGTGCCAGCAGTGCCCCGTGGGCAGGGCAGGATGAGCAGTTCTTC.

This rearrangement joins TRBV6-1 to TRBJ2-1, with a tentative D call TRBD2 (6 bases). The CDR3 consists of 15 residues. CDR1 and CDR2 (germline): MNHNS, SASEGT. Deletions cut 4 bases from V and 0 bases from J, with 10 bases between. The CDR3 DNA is TGTGCCAGCAGTGCCCTAGCGTACTCCTACAATGAGCAGTTCTTC. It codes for CASSALAYSYNEQFF.

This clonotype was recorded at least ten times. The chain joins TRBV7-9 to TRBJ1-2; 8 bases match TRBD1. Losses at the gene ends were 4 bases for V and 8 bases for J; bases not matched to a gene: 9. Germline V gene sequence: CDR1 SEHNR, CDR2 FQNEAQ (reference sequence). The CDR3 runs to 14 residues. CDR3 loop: CASSSPDRAGGYTF. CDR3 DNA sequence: TGTGCCAGCAGCTCCCCGGACAGGGCGGGAGGCTACACCTTC.

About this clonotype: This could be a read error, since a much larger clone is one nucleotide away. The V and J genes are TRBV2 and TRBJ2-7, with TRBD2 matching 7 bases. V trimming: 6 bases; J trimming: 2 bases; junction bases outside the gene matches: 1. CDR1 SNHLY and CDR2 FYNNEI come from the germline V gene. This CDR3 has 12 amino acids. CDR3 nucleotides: TGTGCCAGCAGGCGGGGGACCTACGAGCAGTACTTC. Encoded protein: CASRRGTYEQYF.

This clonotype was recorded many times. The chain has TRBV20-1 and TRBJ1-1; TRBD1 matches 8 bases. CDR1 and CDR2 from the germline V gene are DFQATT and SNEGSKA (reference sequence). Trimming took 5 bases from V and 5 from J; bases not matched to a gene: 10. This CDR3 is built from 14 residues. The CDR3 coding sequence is TGCAGTGCTTCCCTTACGACAGGGGAAACTGAAGCTTTCTTT. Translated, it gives CSASLTTGETEAFF.

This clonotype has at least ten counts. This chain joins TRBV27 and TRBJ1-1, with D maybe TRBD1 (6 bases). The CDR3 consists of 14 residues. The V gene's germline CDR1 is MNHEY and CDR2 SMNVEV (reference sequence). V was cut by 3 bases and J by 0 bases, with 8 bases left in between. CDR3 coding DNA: TGTGCCAGCAGTTTCAGGGGCCTGAACACTGAAGCTTTCTTT. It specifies CASSFRGLNTEAFF.

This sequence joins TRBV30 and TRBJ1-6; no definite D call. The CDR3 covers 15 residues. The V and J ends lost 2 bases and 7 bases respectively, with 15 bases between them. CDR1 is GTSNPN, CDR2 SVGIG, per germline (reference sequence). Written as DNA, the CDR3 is TGTGCCTGGAGTCTGCTGGGAGACCTCAATTCACCCCTCCACTTT. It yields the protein CAWSLLGDLNSPLHF.

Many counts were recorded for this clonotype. The CDR3 DNA reads TGTGCCAGCAGCTGGTGGGGTAATGAGCAGTTCTTC. As protein: CASSWWGNEQFF. The J gene is TRBJ2-1, the V gene TRBV7-2; D is uncertain. The CDR3 runs to 12 residues. CDR1 and CDR2 (germline): SGHTA, FQGNSA. Trimming took off 4 bases at V and 7 bases at J, with 8 bases between the two ends. Together with reference TRBV7-2 and TRBJ2-1, the CDR3 gives the full variable domain: GAGVSQSPSNKVTEKGKDVELRCDPISGHTALYWYRQSLGQGLEFLIYFQGNSAPDKSGLPSDRFSAERTGGSVSTLTIQRTQQEDSAVYLCASSWWGNEQFFGPGTRLTVL.

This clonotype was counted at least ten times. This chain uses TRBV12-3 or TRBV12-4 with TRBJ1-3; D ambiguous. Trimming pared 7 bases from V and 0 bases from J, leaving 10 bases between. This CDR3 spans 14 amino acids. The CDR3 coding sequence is TGTGCCAGCACTATGGCGAGCTCTGGAAACACCATATATTTT. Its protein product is CASTMASSGNTIYF.

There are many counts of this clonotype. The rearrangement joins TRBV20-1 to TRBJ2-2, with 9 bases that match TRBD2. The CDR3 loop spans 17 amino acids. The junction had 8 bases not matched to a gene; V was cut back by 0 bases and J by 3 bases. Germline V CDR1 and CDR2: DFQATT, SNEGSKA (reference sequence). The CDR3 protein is CSARDVVREGHTGELFF. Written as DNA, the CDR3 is TGCAGTGCTAGAGATGTGGTGCGGGAGGGACACACCGGGGAGCTGTTTTTT.

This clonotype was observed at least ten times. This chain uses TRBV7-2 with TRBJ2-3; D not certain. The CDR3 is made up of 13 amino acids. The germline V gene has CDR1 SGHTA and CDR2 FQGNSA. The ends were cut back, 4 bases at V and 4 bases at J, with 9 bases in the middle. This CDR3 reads CASSSWFADTQYF. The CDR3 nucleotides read TGTGCCAGCAGCTCCTGGTTTGCAGATACGCAGTATTTT.

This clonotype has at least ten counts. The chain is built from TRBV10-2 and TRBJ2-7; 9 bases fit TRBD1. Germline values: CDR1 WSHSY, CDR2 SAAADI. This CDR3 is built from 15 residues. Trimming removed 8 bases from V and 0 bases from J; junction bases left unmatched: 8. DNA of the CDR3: TGCGCCAGCGAGGGTAAGACAGGGGGCTCCTACGAGCAGTACTTC. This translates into CASEGKTGGSYEQYF.

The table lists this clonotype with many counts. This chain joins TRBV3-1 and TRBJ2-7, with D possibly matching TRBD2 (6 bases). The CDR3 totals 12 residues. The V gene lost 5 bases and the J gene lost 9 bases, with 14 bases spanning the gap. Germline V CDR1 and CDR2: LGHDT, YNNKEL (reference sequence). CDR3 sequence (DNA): TGTGCCAGCAGCGGGGGAGGAGTTGGGCAGTACTTC. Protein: CASSGGGVGQYF.

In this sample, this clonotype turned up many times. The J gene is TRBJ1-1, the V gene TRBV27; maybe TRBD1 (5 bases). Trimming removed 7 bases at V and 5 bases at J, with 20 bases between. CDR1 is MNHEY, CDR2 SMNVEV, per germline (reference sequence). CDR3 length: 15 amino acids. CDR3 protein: CASKKGSGAGTEAFF. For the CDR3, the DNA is TGTGCCAGCAAGAAGGGTTCCGGGGCTGGGACTGAAGCTTTCTTT.

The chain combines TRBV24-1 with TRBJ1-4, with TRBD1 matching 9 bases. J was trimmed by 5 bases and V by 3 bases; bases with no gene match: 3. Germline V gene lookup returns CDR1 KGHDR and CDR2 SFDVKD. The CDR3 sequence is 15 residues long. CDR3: CATSDRGTGNEKLFF. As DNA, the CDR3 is TGTGCCACCAGTGATAGGGGGACAGGGAATGAAAAACTGTTTTTT.

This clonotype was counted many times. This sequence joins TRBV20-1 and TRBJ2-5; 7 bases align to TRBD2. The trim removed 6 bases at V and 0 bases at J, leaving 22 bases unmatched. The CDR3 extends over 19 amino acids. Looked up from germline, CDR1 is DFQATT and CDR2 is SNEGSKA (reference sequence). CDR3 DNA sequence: TGCAGTGCCCCCGCCCCTAGTTCCCGGGGAGGGTGGAACCAAGAGACCCAGTACTTC. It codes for CSAPAPSSRGGWNQETQYF.

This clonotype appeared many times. DNA of the CDR3: TGTGCCAGCAGCCAATCGCCCCAACACAGCTACGAGCAGTACTTC. This codes for CASSQSPQHSYEQYF. This chain connects TRBV4-2 to TRBJ2-7; no clear D. V was cut by 2 bases and J by 3 bases, with 14 bases left in between. This CDR3 is built from 15 residues. Germline assignment: CDR1 LGHNA and CDR2 YNFKEQ.

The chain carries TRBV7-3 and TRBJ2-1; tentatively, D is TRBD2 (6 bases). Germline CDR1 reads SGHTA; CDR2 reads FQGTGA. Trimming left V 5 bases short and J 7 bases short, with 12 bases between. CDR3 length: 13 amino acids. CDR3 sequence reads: CASSGRFGNEQFF. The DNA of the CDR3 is TGTGCCAGCAGCGGGAGGTTTGGGAATGAGCAGTTCTTC.

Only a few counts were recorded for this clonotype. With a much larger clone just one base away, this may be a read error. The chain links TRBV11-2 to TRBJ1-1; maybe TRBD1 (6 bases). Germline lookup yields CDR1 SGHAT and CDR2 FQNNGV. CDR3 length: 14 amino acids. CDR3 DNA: TGTGCCAGCAAGTTGACAGGATTGAACACTGGAGCTTTCTTT. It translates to CASKLTGLNTGAFF. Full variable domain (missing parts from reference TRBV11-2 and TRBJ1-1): EAGVAQSPRYKIIEKRQSVAFWCNPISGHATLYWYQQILGQGPKLLIQFQNNGVVDDSQLPKDRFSAERLKGVDSTLKIQPAKLEDSAVYLCASKLTGLNTGAFFGQGTRLTVV.

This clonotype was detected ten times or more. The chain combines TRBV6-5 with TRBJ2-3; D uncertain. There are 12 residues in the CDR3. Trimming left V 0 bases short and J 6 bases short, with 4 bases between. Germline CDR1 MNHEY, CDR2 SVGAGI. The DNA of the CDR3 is TGTGCCAGCAGTTACTCCTGGGATACGCAGTATTTT. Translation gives CASSYSWDTQYF.

The CDR3 DNA reads TGTGCCAGCAGCTTAGGAGGGAGTGGAGTAGCAGGGGAAGCGGCCAACGTCCTGACTTTC. As protein: CASSLGGSGVAGEAANVLTF. The chain carries TRBV11-3 and TRBJ2-6; D is possibly TRBD1 (6 bases). Trimming took 1 base from V and 6 from J, leaving 25 bases between them. The CDR3 totals 20 residues. Germline lookup yields CDR1 SGHNT and CDR2 YENEEA.